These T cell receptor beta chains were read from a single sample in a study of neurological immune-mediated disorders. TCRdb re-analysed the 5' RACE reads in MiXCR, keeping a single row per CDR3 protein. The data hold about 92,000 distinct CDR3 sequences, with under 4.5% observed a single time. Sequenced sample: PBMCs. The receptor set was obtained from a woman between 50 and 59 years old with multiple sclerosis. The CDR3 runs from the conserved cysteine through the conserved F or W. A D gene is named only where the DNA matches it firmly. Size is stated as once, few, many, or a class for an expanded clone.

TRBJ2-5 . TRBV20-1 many TGCAGTGCTAGCTTGACGGGATTTGGAGAGACCCAGTACTTC CSASLTGFGETQYF
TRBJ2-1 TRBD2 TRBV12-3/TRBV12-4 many TGTGCCAGCGTCACAGCGGGGGGGCTGGGTTTAAATGAGCAGTTCTTC CASVTAGGLGLNEQFF
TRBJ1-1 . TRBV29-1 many TGCAGCGTGACCATCGACAGGAACACTGAAGCTTTCTTT CSVTIDRNTEAFF
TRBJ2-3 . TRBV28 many TGTGCCAGCAGTTTTATCGATACGCAGTATTTT CASSFIDTQYF
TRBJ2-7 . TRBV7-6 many TGTGCCAGCAGCTTAGCTTCAGGAAACTCCTACGAGCAGTACTTC CASSLASGNSYEQYF
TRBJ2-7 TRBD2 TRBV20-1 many TGCAGTGCCAGGACTAGCGGGGGGGCAACCTACGAGCAGTACTTC CSARTSGGATYEQYF
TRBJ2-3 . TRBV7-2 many TGTGCCAGCAGCGGGACCTGGGGAGGCACAGATACGCAGTATTTT CASSGTWGGTDTQYF
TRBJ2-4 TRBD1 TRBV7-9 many TGTGCCAGCAGCCACGGACAGGTTTGGAACATTCAGTACTTC CASSHGQVWNIQYF
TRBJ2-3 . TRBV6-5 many TGTGCCAGCAGAGAGGGGCTGTTGTCGGATACGCAGTATTTT CASREGLLSDTQYF
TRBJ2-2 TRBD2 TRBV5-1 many TGCGCCAGCAGCCCCGGGACTAGCGGGGTCACCGGGGAGCTGTTTTTT CASSPGTSGVTGELFF
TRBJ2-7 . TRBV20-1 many TGCAGTGCAATCGATTTTGGGGGCCTCTCCTACGAGCAGTACTTC CSAIDFGGLSYEQYF
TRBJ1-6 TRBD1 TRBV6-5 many TGTGCCAGCAGGGACAGGGGCAGTCGAGGGTCACCCCTCCACTTT CASRDRGSRGSPLHF
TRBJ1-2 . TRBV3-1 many TGTGCCAGCAGCATGCGGATCCCGGGCCACTATGGCTACACCTTC CASSMRIPGHYGYTF
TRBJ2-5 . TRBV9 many TGTGCCAGCAGCGTAAGCCTCCAAGAGACCCAGTACTTC CASSVSLQETQYF
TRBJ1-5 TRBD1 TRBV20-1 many TGCAGTGCTCCTTCTGAAGACAGGGACCCCAATCAGCCCCAGCATTTT CSAPSEDRDPNQPQHF
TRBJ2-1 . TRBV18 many TGTGCCAGCTCCCGACCACCAGGGAGCAATGAGCAGTTCTTC CASSRPPGSNEQFF
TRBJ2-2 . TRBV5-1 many TGCGCCAGCTACGTAGGACCTGCCCCGAACACCGGGGAGCTGTTTTTT CASYVGPAPNTGELFF
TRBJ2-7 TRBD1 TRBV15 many TGTGCCACCAGATCGTTGACCGGGACAGTTTCCTACGAGCAGTACTTC CATRSLTGTVSYEQYF
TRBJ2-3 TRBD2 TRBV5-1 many TGCGCCAGCAGCTTGGACCCCGGGACTACGAGCTATTTT CASSLDPGTTSYF
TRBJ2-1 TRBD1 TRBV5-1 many TGCGCCAGCAGCCCGGGACAGCTCAGCTCCTACAATGAGCAGTTCTTC CASSPGQLSSYNEQFF
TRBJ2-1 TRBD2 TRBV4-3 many TGCGCCAGCAGCCAAGAACGACTAGCGGCATCCTACAATGAGCAGTTCTTC CASSQERLAASYNEQFF
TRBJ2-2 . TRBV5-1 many TGCGCCAGCAGCCTGGTTTATGAGGTGCCCGGGGAGCTGTTTTTT CASSLVYEVPGELFF
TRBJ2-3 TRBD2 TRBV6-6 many TGTGCCAGCAGTTACGGGACTAGCGGGGGTGGTGGTCCGCAGTATTTT CASSYGTSGGGGPQYF
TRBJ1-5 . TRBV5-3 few TGTGCCAGAAGCCAAGCCTACTCCAGAAATAGCAATCAGCCCCAGCATTTT CARSQAYSRNSNQPQHF
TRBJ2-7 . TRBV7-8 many TGTGCCAGCGGCCCCGCTGGACCCGCCTACGAGCAGTACTTC CASGPAGPAYEQYF
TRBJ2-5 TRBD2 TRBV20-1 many TGCAGTGCTAGAGAGGGAGGGGAAGAGACCCAGTACTTC CSAREGGEETQYF
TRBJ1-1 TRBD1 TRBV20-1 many TGCAGTGCTACCTTGGACAGGTCGAACACTGAAGCTTTCTTT CSATLDRSNTEAFF